This section outlines one T cell receptor beta chain sequence together with its context. CDR1 and CDR2 (germline): KGHDR, SFDVKD. The length of the CDR3 is 16 residues. V lost 5 bases and J lost 8; bases outside the gene matches: 8. TCRdb passed the 5' RACE reads through MiXCR, listing each CDR3 protein once. The sample holds over 45,000 distinct CDR3 sequences; approximately 9% are singletons and the top ten take over 9.5%. The data were obtained in a study of T-cell memory formation after mild COVID-19. The source is an adult woman who had mild COVID-19 (a few samples of this study predate the infection). Cell type and time point are not known. The source material was PBMCs or a T cell subset sorted from them (not recorded which). V usage is TRBV24-1 and J usage is TRBJ2-3, with 14 nucleotides matching TRBD2. CDR3 sequence reads: CATSGLTSGGAGTQYF. The CDR3 DNA sequence: TGTGCCACCAGTGGCCTGACTAGCGGGGGGGCCGGTACGCAGTATTTT.